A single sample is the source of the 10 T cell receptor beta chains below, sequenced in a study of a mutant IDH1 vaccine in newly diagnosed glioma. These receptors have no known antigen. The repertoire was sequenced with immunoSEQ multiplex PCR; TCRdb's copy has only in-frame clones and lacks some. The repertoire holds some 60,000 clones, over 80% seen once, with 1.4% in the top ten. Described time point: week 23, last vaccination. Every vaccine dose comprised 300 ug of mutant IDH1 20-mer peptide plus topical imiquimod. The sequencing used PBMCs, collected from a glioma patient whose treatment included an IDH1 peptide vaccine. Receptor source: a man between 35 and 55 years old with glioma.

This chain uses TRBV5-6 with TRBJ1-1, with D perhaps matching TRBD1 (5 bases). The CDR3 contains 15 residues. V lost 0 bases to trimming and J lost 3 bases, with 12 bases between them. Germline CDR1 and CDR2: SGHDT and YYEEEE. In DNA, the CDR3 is TGTGCCAGCAGCTTGGTTCCAGGGATGTACACTGAAGCTTTCTTT. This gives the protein CASSLVPGMYTEAFF.

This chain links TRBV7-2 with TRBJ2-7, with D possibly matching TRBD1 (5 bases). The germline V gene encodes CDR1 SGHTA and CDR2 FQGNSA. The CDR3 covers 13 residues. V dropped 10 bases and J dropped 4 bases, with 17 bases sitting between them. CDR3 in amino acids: CAIGHPSLYEQYF. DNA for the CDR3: TGTGCCATCGGACACCCCTCGTTGTACGAGCAGTACTTC.

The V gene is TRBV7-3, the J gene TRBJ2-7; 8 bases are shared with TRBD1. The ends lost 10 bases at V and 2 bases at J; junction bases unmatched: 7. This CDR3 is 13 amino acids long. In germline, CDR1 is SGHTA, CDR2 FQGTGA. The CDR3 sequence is CANLDRATYEQYF. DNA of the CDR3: TGTGCCAACCTGGACAGGGCCACCTACGAGCAGTACTTC.

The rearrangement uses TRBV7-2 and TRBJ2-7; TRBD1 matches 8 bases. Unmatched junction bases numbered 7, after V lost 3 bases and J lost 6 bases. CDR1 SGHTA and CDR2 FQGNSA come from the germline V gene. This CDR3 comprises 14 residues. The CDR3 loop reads CASSFIGQGAEQYF. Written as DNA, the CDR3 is TGTGCCAGCAGCTTTATAGGACAGGGAGCCGAGCAGTACTTC.

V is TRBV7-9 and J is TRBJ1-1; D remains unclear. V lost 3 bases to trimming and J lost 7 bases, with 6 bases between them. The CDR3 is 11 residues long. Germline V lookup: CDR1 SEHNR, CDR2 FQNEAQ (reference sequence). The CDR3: CASSFLYEAFF. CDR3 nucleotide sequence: TGTGCCAGCAGCTTCCTCTATGAAGCTTTCTTT.

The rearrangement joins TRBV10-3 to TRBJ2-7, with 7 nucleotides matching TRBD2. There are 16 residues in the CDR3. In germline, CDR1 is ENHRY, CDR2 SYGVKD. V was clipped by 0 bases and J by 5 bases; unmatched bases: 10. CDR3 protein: CAISESTRLAANEQYF. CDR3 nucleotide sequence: TGTGCCATCAGTGAGTCGACTCGACTAGCCGCCAACGAGCAGTACTTC.

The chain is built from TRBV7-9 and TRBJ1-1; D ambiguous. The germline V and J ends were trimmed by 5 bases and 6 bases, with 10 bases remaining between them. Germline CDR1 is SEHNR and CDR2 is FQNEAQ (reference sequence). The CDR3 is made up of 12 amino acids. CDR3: CASSGLTAEAFF. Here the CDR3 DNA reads TGTGCCAGCAGCGGCTTGACGGCTGAAGCTTTCTTT.

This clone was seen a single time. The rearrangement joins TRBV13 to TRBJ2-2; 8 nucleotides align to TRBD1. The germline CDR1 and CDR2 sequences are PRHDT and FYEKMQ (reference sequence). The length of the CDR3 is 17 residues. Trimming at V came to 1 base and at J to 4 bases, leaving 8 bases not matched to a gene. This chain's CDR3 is CASSLETGDGATGELFF. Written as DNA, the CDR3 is TGTGCCAGCAGCTTAGAGACAGGGGATGGGGCCACCGGGGAGCTGTTTTTT.

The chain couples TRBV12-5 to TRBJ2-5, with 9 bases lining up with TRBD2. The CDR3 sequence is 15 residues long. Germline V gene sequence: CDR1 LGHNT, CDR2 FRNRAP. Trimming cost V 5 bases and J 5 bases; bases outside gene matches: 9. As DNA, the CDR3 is TGTGCTAGTGGTCCTCCCAGCGGGAGGTTGGAGACCCAGTACTTC. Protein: CASGPPSGRLETQYF.

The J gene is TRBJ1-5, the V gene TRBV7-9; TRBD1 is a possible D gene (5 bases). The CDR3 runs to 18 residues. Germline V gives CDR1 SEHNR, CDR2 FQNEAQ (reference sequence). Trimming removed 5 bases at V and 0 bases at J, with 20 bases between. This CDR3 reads CASSHRRGTEYSNQPQHF. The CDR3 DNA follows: TGTGCCAGCAGCCATAGGCGCGGGACGGAGTATAGCAATCAGCCCCAGCATTTT.